Presented here are 27 T cell receptor beta chains from one specimen sequenced in a study of cytomegalovirus exposure and HLA in healthy donors. The PCR ran on 60 Vbeta and 13 Jbeta primers. Clones were read by immunoSEQ multiplex PCR, and TCRdb kept only the in-frame ones, dropping some. The sample consists of about 150,000 clones, 60% to 75% of them appearing once. Sequencing was done on a sample of PBMCs. The receptors derive from a man between 18 and 29 years old in good health and CMV-seronegative.

The gene calls are TRBV4-1 and TRBJ1-1; D not certain. This CDR3 has 11 amino acids. The germline gives CDR1 MGHRA, CDR2 YSYEKL. V lost 1 base and J lost 8, with 5 bases in between. In nucleotides, the CDR3 is TGCGCCAGCAGCCAAGCTCAGGAAGCTTTCTTT. It encodes CASSQAQEAFF.

The chain couples TRBV5-6 to TRBJ1-1, with a tentative D call TRBD1 (6 bases). CDR1 and CDR2 (germline): SGHDT, YYEEEE. The CDR3 spans 16 residues. V lost 0 bases and J lost 3, with 15 bases in between. The CDR3 bases are TGTGCCAGCAGCTTGGGGACGGGAAGGGGGTACACTGAAGCTTTCTTT. As protein: CASSLGTGRGYTEAFF.

The rearrangement uses TRBV6-5 and TRBJ2-6; maybe TRBD2 (5 bases). Trimming took 4 bases from V and 0 from J, leaving 10 bases between them. This CDR3 has 16 residues. Germline V gives CDR1 MNHEY, CDR2 SVGAGI. This CDR3 is CASSSTGSSGANVLTF. The CDR3, as DNA: TGTGCCAGCAGTTCGACGGGGAGCTCTGGGGCCAACGTCCTGACTTTC.

DNA of the CDR3: TGTGCCAGCAGCTTATTGTTCGGGGGGACGACATGGGAGAACACTGAAGCTTTCTTT. This sequence encodes CASSLLFGGTTWENTEAFF. The chain recombines TRBV7-2 with TRBJ1-1; TRBD1 might be the D (5 bases). V lost 2 bases and J lost 1, with 23 bases in between. This CDR3 region has 19 residues. Germline V lookup: CDR1 SGHTA, CDR2 FQGNSA.

The chain is built from TRBV5-1 and TRBJ1-1, with TRBD1 identical over 7 bases. Germline trimming cut 4 bases from V and 8 bases from J; bases unmatched to any gene: 11. CDR3 length: 14 amino acids. CDR1 SGHRS and CDR2 YFSETQ come from the germline V gene. The CDR3 DNA reads TGCGCCAGCAGCCGGGACAGTTCGCCGCCGGAAGCTTTCTTT. This encodes CASSRDSSPPEAFF.

This chain links TRBV28 with TRBJ2-3; 9 nucleotides match TRBD2. This CDR3 comprises 15 residues. V lost 5 bases to trimming and J lost 4 bases; unmatched junction nucleotides: 7. Germline CDR1 reads MDHEN; CDR2 reads SYDVKM. The CDR3 is CASSTAGGGADTQYF. CDR3 coding DNA: TGTGCCAGCAGTACCGCAGGCGGGGGGGCAGATACGCAGTATTTT.

The genes are TRBV7-3 and TRBJ1-2; maybe TRBD1 (6 bases). V was shortened by 5 bases and J by 7 bases, with 14 bases between the two germline ends. This CDR3 has 13 amino acids. The V gene's germline CDR1 is SGHTA and CDR2 FQGTGA. The CDR3 loop is CASSPGTIGGYTF. CDR3 nucleotide sequence: TGTGCCAGCAGCCCCGGGACAATTGGTGGCTACACCTTC.

Written as DNA, the CDR3 is TGTGCCAGCAGAAACCGGGACAGGGTATACGAGCAGTACTTC. Amino acids: CASRNRDRVYEQYF. The chain couples TRBV6-1 to TRBJ2-7; 9 bases map to TRBD1. CDR1 is MNHNS and CDR2 is SASEGT in the germline V gene. V lost 6 bases to trimming and J lost 4 bases; unmatched junction nucleotides: 7. The length of the CDR3 is 14 residues.

This sequence joins TRBV15 and TRBJ1-2; a weak D match, TRBD1 (5 bases). The CDR3 extends over 11 amino acids. The germline gives CDR1 LNHNV, CDR2 YYDKDF (reference sequence). V was cut by 11 bases and J by 8 bases, with 15 bases left in between. This chain's CDR3 is CAADGGFGYTF. In DNA form, the CDR3 reads TGTGCCGCGGACGGGGGGTTCGGCTACACCTTC. The complete variable domain, with remaining parts taken from reference TRBV15 and TRBJ1-2, reads DAMVIQNPRYQVTQFGKPVTLSCSQTLNHNVMYWYQQKSSQAPKLLFHYYDKDFNNEADTPDNFQSRRPNTSFCFLDIRSPGLGDTAMYLCAADGGFGYTFGSGTRLTVV.

The rearrangement joins TRBV2 to TRBJ1-1; 12 nucleotides agree with TRBD1. The ends lost 7 bases at V and 7 bases at J; junction bases unmatched: 13. CDR3 size: 16 residues. Looked up from germline, CDR1 is SNHLY and CDR2 is FYNNEI. Here the CDR3 reads CASTRDRGPLRLEAFF. DNA of the CDR3: TGTGCCAGCACCCGGGACAGGGGGCCCCTTAGACTTGAAGCTTTCTTT.

The V call is TRBV5-1, the J call TRBJ1-1, with a possible D match to TRBD1 (5 bases). The germline V gene encodes CDR1 SGHRS and CDR2 YFSETQ. This CDR3 is built from 14 residues. V lost 4 bases and J lost 1, with 11 bases in between. In DNA, the CDR3 is TGCGCCAGCAGCCCGGGACTGGGGAACACTGAAGCTTTCTTT. This sequence encodes CASSPGLGNTEAFF.

The rearrangement joins TRBV28 to TRBJ2-7; 7 nucleotides agree with TRBD2. This CDR3 comprises 13 residues. The V and J ends lost 8 bases and 1 base, in that order; junction bases with no gene match: 5. Per germline, CDR1 MDHEN and CDR2 SYDVKM. The CDR3 reads CASQLGGSYEQYV. CDR3 DNA sequence: TGTGCCAGCCAGTTGGGGGGGTCCTACGAGCAGTACGTC.

The CDR3 DNA sequence: TGTGCCAGCAGCCCGGGTCCCATGTATAATTCACCCCTCCACTTT. This encodes CASSPGPMYNSPLHF. The J gene is TRBJ1-6, the V gene TRBV7-9; D gene uncertain. The germline gives CDR1 SEHNR, CDR2 FQNEAQ (reference sequence). The CDR3 loop spans 15 amino acids. V lost 5 bases and J 4 bases, leaving 12 bases between the germline ends.

In its sample, this clone was seen once. The gene calls are TRBV11-2 and TRBJ1-5; no clear D gene. Between the trimmed V and J ends, which lost 0 bases and 0 bases, there was a span of 6 bases. This CDR3 is 15 amino acids long. Germline V gene lookup returns CDR1 SGHAT and CDR2 FQNNGV. CDR3 amino acids: CASSLDSVSNQPQHF. The CDR3 coding sequence is TGTGCCAGCAGCTTAGACAGTGTTAGCAATCAGCCCCAGCATTTT.

V usage is TRBV5-1 and J usage is TRBJ2-5; 12 nucleotides align to TRBD2. CDR1 and CDR2 (germline): SGHRS, YFSETQ. V trimming: 4 bases; J trimming: 5 bases; junction bases outside the gene matches: 9. The CDR3 sequence is 16 residues long. CDR3 nucleotide sequence: TGCGCCAGCAGCCGGATGACTAGCGGGGGAGGTGAGACCCAGTACTTC. Translation gives CASSRMTSGGGETQYF.

The V gene is TRBV7-8, the J gene TRBJ2-2, with a weak D call TRBD1 (5 bases). This CDR3 contains 14 residues. The V and J ends lost 2 bases and 4 bases respectively, with 8 bases between them. Germline CDR1 and CDR2: SGHVS and FQNEAQ. CDR3 in amino acids: CASSLRQITGELFF. The CDR3 DNA reads TGTGCCAGCAGCTTACGACAGATCACCGGGGAGCTGTTTTTT.

The CDR3 bases are TGTGCCAGCAGTCCCGGGACAGGGGGCCTCGGTGGCTACACCTTC. Encoded protein: CASSPGTGGLGGYTF. V is TRBV5-5 and J is TRBJ1-2, with 12 bases matching TRBD1. J was trimmed by 7 bases and V by 5 bases; bases with no gene match: 9. This CDR3 comprises 15 residues. CDR1 and CDR2 from the germline V gene are SGHKS and YYEKEE (reference sequence). The entire variable domain, with the rest obtained from reference TRBV5-5 and TRBJ1-2, is as follows: DAGVTQSPTHLIKTRGQQVTLRCSPISGHKSVSWYQQVLGQGPQFIFQYYEKEERGRGNFPDRFSARQFPNYSSELNVNALLLGDSALYLCASSPGTGGLGGYTFGSGTRLTVV.

V gene TRBV28 combines with J gene TRBJ2-2, with 8 bases fitting TRBD2. V was pared by 4 bases and J by 7 bases, with 14 bases of the junction left unmatched. Germline CDR1 is MDHEN and CDR2 is SYDVKM. The CDR3 runs 17 residues. The DNA for the CDR3 is TGTGCCAGCAGTTGGGCGGCGGGGGGAAGTGTTATCGGGGAGCTGTTTTTT. Protein sequence: CASSWAAGGSVIGELFF.

In its sample, this clone was seen a few times. The V call is TRBV19, the J call TRBJ1-2, with 7 bases fitting TRBD1. The CDR3 is 17 residues long. V lost 9 bases, J lost 2 bases, and 18 bases stayed unmatched. The germline V gene has CDR1 LNHDA and CDR2 SQIVND (reference sequence). DNA for the CDR3: TGTGCCAGCCAAAGGGGACAGAATATCTTAAGCAACTATGGCTACACCTTC. Amino acids: CASQRGQNILSNYGYTF.

Of note for this clone: The same CDR3 can be traced to other DNA sequences in this sample. This chain links TRBV2 with TRBJ2-3; D possibly corresponds to TRBD1 (5 bases). Trimming pared 3 bases from V and 4 bases from J, leaving 5 bases between. Germline lookup yields CDR1 SNHLY and CDR2 FYNNEI. The CDR3 loop spans 12 amino acids. The CDR3 DNA follows: TGTGCCAGCAGTGACAGGGCAGATACGCAGTATTTT. Translation: CASSDRADTQYF.

V and J are TRBV29-1 and TRBJ1-2, with 11 nucleotides matching TRBD1. Germline V gives CDR1 SQVTM, CDR2 ANQGSEA. This CDR3 has 14 residues. Losses at the gene ends were 6 bases for V and 2 bases for J; bases not matched to a gene: 5. CDR3 nucleotides: TGCAGCGTCCTAGGACAGGGGGCCAACTATGGCTACACCTTC. This encodes CSVLGQGANYGYTF.

The rearrangement joins TRBV5-1 to TRBJ1-1, with no clear D. Germline V CDR1 and CDR2: SGHRS, YFSETQ. The CDR3 consists of 16 residues. Trimming shortened V by 0 bases and J by 0 bases, and 12 bases separated the two germline ends. CDR3: CASSLVLASMNTEAFF. The CDR3 coding sequence is TGCGCCAGCAGCTTGGTGTTAGCCAGCATGAACACTGAAGCTTTCTTT.

This clone occurred a few times. V and J are TRBV6-5 and TRBJ2-3; TRBD2 is a possible D gene (7 bases). The CDR3 length is 13 residues. The V gene's germline CDR1 is MNHEY and CDR2 SVGAGI. Trimming left V 7 bases short and J 6 bases short, with 14 bases between. In DNA, the CDR3 is TGTGCCAGCAAGGGCGGGGGCCCGGATACGCAGTATTTT. Its protein is CASKGGGPDTQYF.

The genes are TRBV15 and TRBJ2-3; tentative D call: TRBD2 (6 bases). Germline-derived CDR1 and CDR2 are LNHNV and YYDKDF (reference sequence). Trimming stripped 0 bases from V and 4 bases from J, with 8 bases between. The CDR3 has 14 amino acids. The CDR3: CATSRERGSDTQYF. CDR3 DNA: TGTGCCACCAGCAGAGAGCGGGGTTCAGATACGCAGTATTTT.

The CDR3 nucleotides read TGTGCCAGCTCCGACAGGGAAGAGACCCAGTACTTC. Translating gives CASSDREETQYF. The gene calls are TRBV9 and TRBJ2-5; 7 bases are a match to TRBD1. Trimming removed 7 bases from V and 3 bases from J; junction bases left unmatched: 3. Germline CDR1 SGDLS, CDR2 YYNGEE. CDR3 size: 12 residues.

The V gene is TRBV6-5, the J gene TRBJ2-1; the match to TRBD2 covers 8 bases. Germline CDR1 reads MNHEY; CDR2 reads SVGAGI. The CDR3 is 12 residues long. Trimming at V came to 4 bases and at J to 9 bases, leaving 2 bases not matched to a gene. The CDR3 sequence is CASSSGGGEQFF. CDR3 in DNA: TGTGCCAGCAGTTCCGGGGGGGGTGAGCAGTTCTTC.

The V call is TRBV4-1, the J call TRBJ2-7; TRBD1 agrees at 8 bases. Trimming at V came to 0 bases and at J to 3 bases, leaving 1 base not matched to a gene. Germline V CDR1 and CDR2: MGHRA, YSYEKL. The CDR3 contains 14 residues. The CDR3 nucleotides read TGCGCCAGCAGCCAAGATGGGACAGGCTACGAGCAGTACGTC. Protein product: CASSQDGTGYEQYV.